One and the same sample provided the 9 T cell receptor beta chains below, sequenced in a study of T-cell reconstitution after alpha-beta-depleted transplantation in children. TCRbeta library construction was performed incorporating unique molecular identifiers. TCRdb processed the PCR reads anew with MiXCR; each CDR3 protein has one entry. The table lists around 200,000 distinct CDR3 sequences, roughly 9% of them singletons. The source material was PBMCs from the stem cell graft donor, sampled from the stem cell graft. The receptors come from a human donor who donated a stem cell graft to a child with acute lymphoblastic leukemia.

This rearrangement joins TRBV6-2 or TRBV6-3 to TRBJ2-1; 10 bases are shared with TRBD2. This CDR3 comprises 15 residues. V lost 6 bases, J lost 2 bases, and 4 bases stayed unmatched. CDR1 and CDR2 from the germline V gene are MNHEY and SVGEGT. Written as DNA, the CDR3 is TGTGCCAGCAGACCTCTAGCGGGGGCCTACAATGAGCAGTTCTTC. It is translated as CASRPLAGAYNEQFF.

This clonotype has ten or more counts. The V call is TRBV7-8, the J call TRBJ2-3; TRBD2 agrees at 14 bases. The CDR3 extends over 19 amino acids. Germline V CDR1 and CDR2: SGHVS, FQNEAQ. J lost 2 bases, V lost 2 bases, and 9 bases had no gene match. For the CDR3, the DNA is TGTGCCAGCAGCTTAATGCGACTAGCGGGGGGGCGGGACACAGATACGCAGTATTTT. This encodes CASSLMRLAGGRDTDTQYF.

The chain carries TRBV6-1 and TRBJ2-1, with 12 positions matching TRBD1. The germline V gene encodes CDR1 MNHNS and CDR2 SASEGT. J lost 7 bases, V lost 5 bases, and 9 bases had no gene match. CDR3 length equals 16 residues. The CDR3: CASSRGGTGGVNEQFF. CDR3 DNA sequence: TGTGCCAGCAGTCGGGGAGGGACAGGGGGCGTGAATGAGCAGTTCTTC.

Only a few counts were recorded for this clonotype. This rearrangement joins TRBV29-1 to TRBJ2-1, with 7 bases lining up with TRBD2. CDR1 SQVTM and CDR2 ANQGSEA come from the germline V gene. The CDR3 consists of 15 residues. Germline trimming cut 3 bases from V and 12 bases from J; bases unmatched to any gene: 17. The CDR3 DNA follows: TGCAGCGTTGAGGGAGCGGAACTGAGACTAGCCGGGCAGTTCTTC. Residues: CSVEGAELRLAGQFF.

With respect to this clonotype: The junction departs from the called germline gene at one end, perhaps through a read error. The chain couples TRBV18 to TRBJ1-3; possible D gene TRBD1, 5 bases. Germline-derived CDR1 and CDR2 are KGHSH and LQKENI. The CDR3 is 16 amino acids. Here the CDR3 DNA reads TGTGCCAGCTCACCACTTATGTCGGACAAGAGAAACACTATATATTTT. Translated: CASSPLMSDKRNTIYF.

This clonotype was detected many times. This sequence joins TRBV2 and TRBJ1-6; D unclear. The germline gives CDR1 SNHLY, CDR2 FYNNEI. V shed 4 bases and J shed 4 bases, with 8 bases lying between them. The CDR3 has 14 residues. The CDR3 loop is CASSVDTYNSPLHF. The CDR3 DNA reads TGTGCCAGCAGTGTCGACACTTATAATTCACCCCTCCACTTT.

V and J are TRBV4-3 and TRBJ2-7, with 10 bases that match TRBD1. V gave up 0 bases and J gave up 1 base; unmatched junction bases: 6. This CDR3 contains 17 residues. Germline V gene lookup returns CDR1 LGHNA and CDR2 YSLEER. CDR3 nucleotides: TGCGCCAGCAGCCAAGAATTTAGGACAGGGGGTTCCTACGAGCAGTACTTC. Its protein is CASSQEFRTGGSYEQYF.

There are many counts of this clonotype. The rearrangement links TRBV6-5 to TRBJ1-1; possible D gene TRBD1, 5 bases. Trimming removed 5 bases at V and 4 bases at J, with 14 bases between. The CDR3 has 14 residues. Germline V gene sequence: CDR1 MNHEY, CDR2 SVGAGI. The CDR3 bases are TGTGCCAGCAGTCTGCAGGGAAGGGGCACTGAAGCTTTCTTT. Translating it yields CASSLQGRGTEAFF.

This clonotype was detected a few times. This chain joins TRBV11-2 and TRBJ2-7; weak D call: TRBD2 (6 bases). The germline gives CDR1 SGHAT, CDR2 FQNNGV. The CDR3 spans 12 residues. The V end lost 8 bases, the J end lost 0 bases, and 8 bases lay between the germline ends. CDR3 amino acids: CASGGNSYEQYF. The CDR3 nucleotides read TGTGCCAGCGGCGGGAACTCCTACGAGCAGTACTTC.